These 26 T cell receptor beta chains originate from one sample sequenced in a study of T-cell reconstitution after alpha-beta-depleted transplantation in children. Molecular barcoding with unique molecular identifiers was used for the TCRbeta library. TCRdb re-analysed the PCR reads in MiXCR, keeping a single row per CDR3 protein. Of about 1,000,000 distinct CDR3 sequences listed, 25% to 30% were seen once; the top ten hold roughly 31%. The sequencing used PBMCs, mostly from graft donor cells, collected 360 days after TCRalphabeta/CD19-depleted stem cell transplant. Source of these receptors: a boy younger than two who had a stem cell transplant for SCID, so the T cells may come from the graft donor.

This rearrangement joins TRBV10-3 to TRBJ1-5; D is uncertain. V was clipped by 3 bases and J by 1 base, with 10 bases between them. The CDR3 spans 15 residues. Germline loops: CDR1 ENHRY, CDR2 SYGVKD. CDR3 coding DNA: TGTGCCATCAGTGAAGCGGGGATGAGCAATCAGCCCCAGCATTTT. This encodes CAISEAGMSNQPQHF.

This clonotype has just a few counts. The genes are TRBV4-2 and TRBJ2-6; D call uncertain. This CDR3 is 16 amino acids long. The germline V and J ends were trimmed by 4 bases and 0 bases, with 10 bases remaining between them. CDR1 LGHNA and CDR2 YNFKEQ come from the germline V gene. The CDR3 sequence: CASSPGTRSGANVLTF. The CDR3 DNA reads TGTGCCAGCAGCCCTGGCACCCGCTCTGGGGCCAACGTCCTGACTTTC.

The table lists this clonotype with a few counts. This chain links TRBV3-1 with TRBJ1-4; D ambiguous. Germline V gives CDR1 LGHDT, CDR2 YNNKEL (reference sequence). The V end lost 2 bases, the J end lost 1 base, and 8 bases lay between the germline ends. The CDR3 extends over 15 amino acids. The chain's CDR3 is CASSQLGRTNEKLFF. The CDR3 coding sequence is TGTGCCAGCAGCCAACTAGGCAGAACTAATGAAAAACTGTTTTTT. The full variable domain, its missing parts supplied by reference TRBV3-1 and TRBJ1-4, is DTAVSQTPKYLVTQMGNDKSIKCEQNLGHDTMYWYKQDSKKFLKIMFSYNNKELIINETVPNRFSPKSPDKAHLNLHINSLELGDSAVYFCASSQLGRTNEKLFFGSGTQLSVL.

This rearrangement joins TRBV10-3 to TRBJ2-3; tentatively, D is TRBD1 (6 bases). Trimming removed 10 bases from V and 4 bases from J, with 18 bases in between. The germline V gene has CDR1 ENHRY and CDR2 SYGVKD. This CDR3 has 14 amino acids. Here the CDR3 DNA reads TGTGCCACGACCCCGGGACAAAGACCAGATACGCAGTATTTT. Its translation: CATTPGQRPDTQYF.

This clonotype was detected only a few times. The CDR3 protein is CSARGPGGGEQFF. In nucleotides, the CDR3 is TGCAGTGCTAGAGGACCAGGGGGCGGTGAGCAGTTCTTC. V and J are TRBV20-1 and TRBJ2-1; 8 bases map to TRBD1. The germline V gene has CDR1 DFQATT and CDR2 SNEGSKA (reference sequence). The J segment lost 9 bases and the V segment lost 1 base, leaving 5 bases of the junction unmatched. This CDR3 is built from 13 residues.

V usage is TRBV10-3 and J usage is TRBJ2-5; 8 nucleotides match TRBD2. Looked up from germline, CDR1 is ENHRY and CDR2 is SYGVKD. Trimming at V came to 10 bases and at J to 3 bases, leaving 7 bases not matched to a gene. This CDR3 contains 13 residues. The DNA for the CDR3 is TGTGCCACCCGTCCGGGACTAGAAGAGACCCAGTACTTC. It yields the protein CATRPGLEETQYF.

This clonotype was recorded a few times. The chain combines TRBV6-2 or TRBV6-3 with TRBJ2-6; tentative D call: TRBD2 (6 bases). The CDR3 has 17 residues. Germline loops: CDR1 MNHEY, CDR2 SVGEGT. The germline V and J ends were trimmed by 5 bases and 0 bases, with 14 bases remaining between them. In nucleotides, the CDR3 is TGTGCCAGCAGTCCCATTGGGAGGTTCTCTGGGGCCAACGTCCTGACTTTC. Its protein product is CASSPIGRFSGANVLTF.

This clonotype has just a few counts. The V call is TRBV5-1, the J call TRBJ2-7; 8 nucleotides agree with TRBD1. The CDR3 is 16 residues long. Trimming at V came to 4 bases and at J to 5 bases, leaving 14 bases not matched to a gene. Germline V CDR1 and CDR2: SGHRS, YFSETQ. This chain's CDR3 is CASSRKTQGGLDEQYF. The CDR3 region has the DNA TGCGCCAGCAGCAGGAAAACACAGGGGGGACTGGACGAGCAGTACTTC.

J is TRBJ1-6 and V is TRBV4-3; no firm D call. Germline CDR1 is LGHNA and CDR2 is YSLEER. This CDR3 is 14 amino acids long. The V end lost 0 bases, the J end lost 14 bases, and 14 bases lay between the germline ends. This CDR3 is CASSQEFEVTTLHF. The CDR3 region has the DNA TGCGCCAGCAGCCAAGAGTTCGAGGTGACAACCCTCCACTTT.

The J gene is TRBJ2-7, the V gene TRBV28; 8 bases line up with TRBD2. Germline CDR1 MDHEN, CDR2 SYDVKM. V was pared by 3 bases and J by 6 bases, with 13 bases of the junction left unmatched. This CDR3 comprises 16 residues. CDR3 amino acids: CASSFSPSGRGSEQYF. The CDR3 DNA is TGTGCCAGCAGTTTCTCTCCTAGCGGGCGAGGGTCCGAGCAGTACTTC.

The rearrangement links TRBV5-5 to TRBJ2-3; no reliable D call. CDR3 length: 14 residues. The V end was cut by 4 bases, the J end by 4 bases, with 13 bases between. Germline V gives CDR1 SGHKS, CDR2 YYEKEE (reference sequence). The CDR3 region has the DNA TGTGCCAGCAGCGCCCTGATGGGGTCAGATACGCAGTATTTT. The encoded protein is CASSALMGSDTQYF.

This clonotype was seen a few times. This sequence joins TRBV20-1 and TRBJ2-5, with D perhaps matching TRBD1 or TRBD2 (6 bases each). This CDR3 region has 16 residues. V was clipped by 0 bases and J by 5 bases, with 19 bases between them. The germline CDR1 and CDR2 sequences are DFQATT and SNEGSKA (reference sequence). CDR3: CSAREGSGALGETQYF. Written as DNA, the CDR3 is TGCAGTGCTAGAGAGGGTTCGGGGGCATTGGGGGAGACCCAGTACTTC.

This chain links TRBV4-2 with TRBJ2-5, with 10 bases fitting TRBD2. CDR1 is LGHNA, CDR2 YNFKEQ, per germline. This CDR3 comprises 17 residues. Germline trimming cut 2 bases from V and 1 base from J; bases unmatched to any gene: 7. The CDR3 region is CASSQPYRTSGQETQYF. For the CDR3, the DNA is TGTGCCAGCAGCCAACCATACAGGACTAGCGGCCAAGAGACCCAGTACTTC.

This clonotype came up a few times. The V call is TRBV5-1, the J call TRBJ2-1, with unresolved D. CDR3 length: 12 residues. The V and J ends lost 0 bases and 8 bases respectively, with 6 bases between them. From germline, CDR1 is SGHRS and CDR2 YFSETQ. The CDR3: CASSLGQHEQFF. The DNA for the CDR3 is TGCGCCAGCAGCTTGGGTCAGCATGAGCAGTTCTTC.

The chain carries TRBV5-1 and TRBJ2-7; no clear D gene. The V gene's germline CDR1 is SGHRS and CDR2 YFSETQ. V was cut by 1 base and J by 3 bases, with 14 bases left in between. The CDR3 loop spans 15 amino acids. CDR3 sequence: CASSLMGIKGYEQYF. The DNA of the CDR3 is TGCGCCAGCAGCTTGATGGGGATTAAGGGCTACGAGCAGTACTTC.

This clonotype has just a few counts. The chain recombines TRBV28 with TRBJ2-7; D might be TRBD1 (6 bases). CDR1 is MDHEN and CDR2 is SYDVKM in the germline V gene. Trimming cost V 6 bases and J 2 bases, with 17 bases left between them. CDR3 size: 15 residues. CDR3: CASRRTIGGAYEQYF. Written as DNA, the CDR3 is TGTGCCAGCAGAAGAACTATAGGGGGAGCCTACGAGCAGTACTTC.

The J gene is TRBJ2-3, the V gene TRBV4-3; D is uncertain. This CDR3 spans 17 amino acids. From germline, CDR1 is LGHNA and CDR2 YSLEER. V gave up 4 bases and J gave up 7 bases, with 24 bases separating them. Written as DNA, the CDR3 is TGCGCCAGCAGCCGAGATGGATCCCGGGTCCAGTCTTATACGCAGTATTTT. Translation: CASSRDGSRVQSYTQYF.

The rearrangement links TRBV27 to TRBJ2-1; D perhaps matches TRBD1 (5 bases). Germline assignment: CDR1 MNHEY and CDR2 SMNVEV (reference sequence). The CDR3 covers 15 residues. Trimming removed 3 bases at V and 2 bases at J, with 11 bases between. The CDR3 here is CASSFETATYNEQFF. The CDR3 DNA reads TGTGCCAGCAGTTTCGAGACAGCGACCTACAATGAGCAGTTCTTC.

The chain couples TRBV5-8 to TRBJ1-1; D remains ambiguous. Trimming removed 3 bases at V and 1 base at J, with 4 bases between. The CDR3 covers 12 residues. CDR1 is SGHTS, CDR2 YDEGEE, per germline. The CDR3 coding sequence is TGTGCCAGCAGCTGGACGAACACTGAAGCTTTCTTT. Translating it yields CASSWTNTEAFF.

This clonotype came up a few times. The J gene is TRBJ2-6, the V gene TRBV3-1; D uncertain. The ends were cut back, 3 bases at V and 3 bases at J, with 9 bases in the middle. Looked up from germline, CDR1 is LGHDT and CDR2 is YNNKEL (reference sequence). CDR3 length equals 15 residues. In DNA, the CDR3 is TGTGCCAGCAGCCAGGGTCTCGGTGGGGCCAACGTCCTGACTTTC. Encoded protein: CASSQGLGGANVLTF. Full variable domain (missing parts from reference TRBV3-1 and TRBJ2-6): DTAVSQTPKYLVTQMGNDKSIKCEQNLGHDTMYWYKQDSKKFLKIMFSYNNKELIINETVPNRFSPKSPDKAHLNLHINSLELGDSAVYFCASSQGLGGANVLTFGAGSRLTVL.

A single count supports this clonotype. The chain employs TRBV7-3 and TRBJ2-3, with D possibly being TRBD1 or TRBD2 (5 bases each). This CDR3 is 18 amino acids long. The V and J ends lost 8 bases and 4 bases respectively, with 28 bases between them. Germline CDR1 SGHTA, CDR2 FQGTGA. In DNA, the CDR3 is TGTGCCAGCTGTTATTCGGCCATGACCGGGACCAAGGCAGATACGCAGTATTTT. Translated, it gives CASCYSAMTGTKADTQYF.

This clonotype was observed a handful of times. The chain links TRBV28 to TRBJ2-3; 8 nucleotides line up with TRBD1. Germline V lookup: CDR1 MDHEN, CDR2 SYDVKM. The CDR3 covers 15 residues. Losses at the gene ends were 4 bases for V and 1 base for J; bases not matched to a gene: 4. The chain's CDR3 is CASSSTGEGTDTQYF. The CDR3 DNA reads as TGTGCCAGCAGTTCGACAGGGGAGGGCACAGATACGCAGTATTTT. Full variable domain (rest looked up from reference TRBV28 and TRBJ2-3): DVKVTQSSRYLVKRTGEKVFLECVQDMDHENMFWYRQDPGLGLRLIYFSYDVKMKEKGDIPEGYSVSREKKERFSLILESASTNQTSMYLCASSSTGEGTDTQYFGPGTRLTVL.

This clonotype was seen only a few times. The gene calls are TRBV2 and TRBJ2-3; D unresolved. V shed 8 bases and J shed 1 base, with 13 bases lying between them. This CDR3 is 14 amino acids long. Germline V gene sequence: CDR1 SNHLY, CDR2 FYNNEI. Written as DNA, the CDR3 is TGTGCCAGCTCTACCCGACGGGGCACAGATACGCAGTATTTT. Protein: CASSTRRGTDTQYF.

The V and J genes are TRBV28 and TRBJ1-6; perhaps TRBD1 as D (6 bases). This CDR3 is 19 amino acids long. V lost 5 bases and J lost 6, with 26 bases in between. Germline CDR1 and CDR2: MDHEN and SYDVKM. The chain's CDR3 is CASSLTGGAAKIINSPLHF. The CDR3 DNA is TGTGCCAGCAGTCTTACCGGGGGGGCGGCGAAGATCATTAATTCACCCCTCCACTTT.

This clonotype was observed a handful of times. The CDR3 reads CATQDGVLANEQFF. The CDR3 region has the DNA TGTGCCACCCAAGACGGGGTCTTAGCCAATGAGCAGTTCTTC. The chain has TRBV19 and TRBJ2-1; a possible D gene is TRBD2 (5 bases). This CDR3 has 14 amino acids. CDR1 and CDR2 from the germline V gene are LNHDA and SQIVND (reference sequence). The ends were cut back, 10 bases at V and 6 bases at J, with 19 bases in the middle.

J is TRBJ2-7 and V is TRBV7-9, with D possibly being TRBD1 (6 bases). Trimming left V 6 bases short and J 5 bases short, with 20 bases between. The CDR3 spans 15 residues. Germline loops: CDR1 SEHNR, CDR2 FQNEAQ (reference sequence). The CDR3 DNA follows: TGTGCCAGCAGTCAAAACAGGGTTGGCCTCCACGAGCAGTACTTC. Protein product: CASSQNRVGLHEQYF.